One sample yielded the 7 T cell receptor beta chains listed below, sequenced in a study of human T cells and chemical hapten exposure. Time point here: patch test 1, 2 weeks after DPC sensitization. Treatment meaning: therapeutic diphenylcyclopropenone sensitization with weekly scalp DPC. TCRdb re-analysed the RACE reads in MiXCR, keeping a single row per CDR3 protein. The table lists 300,000 to 350,000 distinct CDR3 sequences, approximately 6.3% of them singletons. This material consisted of whole blood, taken in connection with sensitization to the hapten diphenylcyclopropenone (DPC). The receptors were sampled from a woman in her late teens or twenties with alopecia areata. Some clones in this sample may be carry-over from other donors' samples.

This clonotype has only a few counts. This chain links TRBV7-9 with TRBJ1-4, with 8 bases lining up with TRBD1. The CDR3 contains 14 residues. Germline V gene lookup returns CDR1 SEHNR and CDR2 FQNEAQ (reference sequence). The V segment lost 3 bases and the J segment 7 bases; nucleotides outside the gene matches: 4. The CDR3 loop reads CASSFRGQSEKLFF. DNA for the CDR3: TGTGCCAGCAGCTTCAGGGGGCAGAGTGAAAAACTGTTTTTT. The full variable domain, completed using reference TRBV7-9 and TRBJ1-4, is DTGVSQNPRHKITKRGQNVTFRCDPISEHNRLYWYRQTLGQGPEFLTYFQNEAQLEKSRLLSDRFSAERPKGSFSTLEIQRTEQGDSAMYLCASSFRGQSEKLFFGSGTQLSVL.

This clonotype was seen many times. This chain joins TRBV6-2 or TRBV6-3 and TRBJ1-5; D ambiguous. CDR1 MNHEY and CDR2 SVGEGT come from the germline V gene. The CDR3 runs to 11 residues. V was clipped by 5 bases and J by 10 bases, with 9 bases between them. CDR3 DNA: TGTGCCAGCAGTGACGGCCATCCCCAGCATTTT. Its protein product is CASSDGHPQHF.

This clonotype was seen ten or more times. The V gene is TRBV6-6, the J gene TRBJ2-3, with D tentatively TRBD1 or TRBD2 (5 bases each). V dropped 2 bases and J dropped 6 bases, with 15 bases sitting between them. The germline V gene encodes CDR1 MNHNY and CDR2 SVGAGI (reference sequence). CDR3 length: 15 residues. The CDR3 spells CASSYQGTLSDTQYF. In DNA, the CDR3 is TGTGCCAGCAGTTACCAAGGGACGCTGAGCGATACGCAGTATTTT.

The chain uses TRBV20-1 and TRBJ1-2; D remains unclear. The V gene's germline CDR1 is DFQATT and CDR2 SNEGSKA (reference sequence). This CDR3 spans 13 amino acids. The V end was cut by 6 bases, the J end by 2 bases, with 13 bases between. CDR3 DNA: TGCAGTGCAAAGGGTCTGACCAACTATGGCTACACCTTC. Translating it yields CSAKGLTNYGYTF.

There are a few counts of this clonotype. The J gene is TRBJ1-2, the V gene TRBV4-3; a weak D match, TRBD1 (5 bases). V was clipped by 0 bases and J by 4 bases, with 12 bases between them. The CDR3 sequence is 15 residues long. CDR1 and CDR2 (germline): LGHNA, YSLEER. The CDR3 region is CASSQDWEGTYGYTF. CDR3 in DNA: TGCGCCAGCAGCCAAGATTGGGAAGGGACCTATGGCTACACCTTC.

This clonotype has at least ten counts. The rearrangement uses TRBV18 and TRBJ1-4; D not certain. The length of the CDR3 is 16 residues. V was trimmed by 1 base and J by 0 bases, leaving 9 bases between them. The V gene's germline CDR1 is KGHSH and CDR2 LQKENI. The DNA for the CDR3 is TGTGCCAGCTCACCACTGCCGGGTGCAACTAATGAAAAACTGTTTTTT. As protein: CASSPLPGATNEKLFF. Using reference TRBV18 and TRBJ1-4 for the parts outside the CDR3, the full variable domain is NAGVMQNPRHLVRRRGQEARLRCSPMKGHSHVYWYRQLPEEGLKFMVYLQKENIIDESGMPKERFSAEFPKEGPSILRIQQVVRGDSAAYFCASSPLPGATNEKLFFGSGTQLSVL.

This clonotype was observed a few times. The chain combines TRBV9 with TRBJ2-2; D remains ambiguous. Trimming removed 2 bases from V and 5 bases from J, with 7 bases in between. From germline, CDR1 is SGDLS and CDR2 YYNGEE. This CDR3 has 13 residues. CDR3 in DNA: TGTGCCAGCAGCGTTTACGGAACCGGGGAGCTGTTTTTT. Translation gives CASSVYGTGELFF.